Listed below are T cell receptor beta chains from one sample, sequenced in a study of blood T cell repertoires in COVID-19. TCRdb's table, derived via immunoSEQ multiplex PCR, lists solely in-frame clones and lacks some. The data show about 370,000 clones, roughly nine tenths seen once. Sequenced: peripheral blood. These TCRs come from a woman in her 30s with COVID-19, enrolled during active disease. Both conserved end residues are part of each CDR3. The order of the fields is clone size, J gene, D gene, V gene, CDR3 DNA, CDR3 protein. D genes are given only for firm matches. Clone size, where shown, is once, few, many, or a class for clones that have expanded.

- | TRBJ2-3 | - | TRBV28 | TGTGCCAGCACTCTGGGCCTCACAGATACGCAGTATTTT | CASTLGLTDTQYF
- | TRBJ2-1 | - | TRBV5-4 | TGTGCCAGCAGCGGGGGGACTCTCGCCTACAATGAGCAGTTCTTC | CASSGGTLAYNEQFF
- | TRBJ2-3 | TRBD1 | TRBV19 | TGTGCCAGTAGAAGTGGACAGGGGGCCGCAGATACGCAGTATTTT | CASRSGQGAADTQYF
- | TRBJ2-1 | - | TRBV24-1 | TGTGCCACCAGTGGCCCGGGATTGAGGAGCTCCTACAATGAGCAGTTCTTC | CATSGPGLRSSYNEQFF
- | TRBJ1-2 | - | TRBV7-9 | TGTGCCAGCAGCTTAATTGCGGGGGGTAGGGGCTACACCTTC | CASSLIAGGRGYTF
- | TRBJ2-1 | TRBD2 | TRBV18 | TGTGCCAGCTCACCACCGACTAGCGGGAGTTGGCCGTTCTTC | CASSPPTSGSWPFF
- | TRBJ2-7 | - | TRBV10-2 | TGCGCCAGCAGTGGGGTTTCGGGGGAGCAGTACTTC | CASSGVSGEQYF
- | TRBJ2-1 | - | TRBV7-8 | TGTGCCAGCAGCTGGGGTGGGGACTTTGAGCAGTTCTTC | CASSWGGDFEQFF
- | TRBJ2-1 | - | TRBV7-9 | TGTGCCAGCCAACAGACCTCCTCCTACAATGAGCAGTTCTTC | CASQQTSSYNEQFF
- | TRBJ1-2 | TRBD1 | TRBV10-3 | TGTGCCATCAGTGAGCATAATGACAGGGGCTATGGCTACACCTTC | CAISEHNDRGYGYTF
once | TRBJ1-2 | - | TRBV9 | TGTGCCAGCAGCGTAGACCCGCAGGCTCCCTATGGCTACACCTTC | CASSVDPQAPYGYTF
few | TRBJ1-6 | - | TRBV6-5 | TGTGCCAGCAGTTACCCGCATTCGGCCCTCCACTTT | CASSYPHSALHF
- | TRBJ1-1 | - | TRBV4-3 | TGCGCCAGCAGCCAAGAGGTGATCGGCAGGGCGAACACTGAAGCTTTCTTT | CASSQEVIGRANTEAFF
- | TRBJ1-1 | - | TRBV5-1 | TGCGCCAGCAGCTTTTCCCTCCCCGGGGACACTGAAGCTTTCTTT | CASSFSLPGDTEAFF
- | TRBJ2-5 | TRBD2 | TRBV7-9 | TGTGCCAGCAGCCTCATGCGGGGGGTAGAAGAGACCCAGTACTTC | CASSLMRGVEETQYF
- | TRBJ2-3 | TRBD2 | TRBV4-1 | TGCGCCAGCAGCCAAGGGGGACTAAATACAGATACGCAGTATTTT | CASSQGGLNTDTQYF
- | TRBJ2-1 | TRBD1 | TRBV24-1 | TGTGCCACCAGTGAGTCCGGGACAGGGAATGAGCAGTTCTTC | CATSESGTGNEQFF
- | TRBJ1-2 | TRBD1 | TRBV5-1 | TGCGCCAGCAGCTTGGATCGGACAGGGTCGCATGGCTACACCTTC | CASSLDRTGSHGYTF
- | TRBJ1-2 | - | TRBV28 | TGTGCCAGCAGAGAGGTCCAGGGGTCCTATGGCTACACCTTC | CASREVQGSYGYTF
- | TRBJ2-1 | TRBD2 | TRBV6-2/TRBV6-3 | TGTGCCAGCAGTTACCCTACTAGCGGGGGGGCCACTGAGCAGTTCTTC | CASSYPTSGGATEQFF
- | TRBJ2-7 | - | TRBV6-2/TRBV6-3 | TGTGCCAGCAGTTACCATCGCCAGGGAGGTGCTTTCGGCGAGCAGTACTTC | CASSYHRQGGAFGEQYF
- | TRBJ1-2 | - | TRBV6-5 | TGTGCCAGCAGTTACTCGTCGGGAAATAACTATGGCTACACCTTC | CASSYSSGNNYGYTF
few | TRBJ1-5 | - | TRBV28 | TGTGCCAGCACAAATGACGGGAATCAGCCCCAGCATTTT | CASTNDGNQPQHF
once | TRBJ2-7 | TRBD2 | TRBV6-5 | TGTGCCAGCAGATTAGCGGGGGTGCTAGCCTACGAGCAGTACTTC | CASRLAGVLAYEQYF
- | TRBJ2-1 | TRBD1 | TRBV3-1/TRBV3-2 | TGTGCCAGCAGCCGACGACAGGGGATTGAGTTCAATGAGCAGTTCTTC | CASSRRQGIEFNEQFF
- | TRBJ2-7 | - | TRBV14 | TGTGCCAGCAGCCGACAAGGTGGGGGGTACGAGCAGTACTTC | CASSRQGGGYEQYF
- | TRBJ1-6 | - | TRBV5-4 | TGTGCCAGCGGGCTCGGGGACTATAATTCACCCCTCCACTTT | CASGLGDYNSPLHF
- | TRBJ2-5 | TRBD2 | TRBV3-1/TRBV3-2 | TGTGCCAGCAGCCAAGAAGGCGGGGGAACCCTTCAAGAGACCCAGTACTTC | CASSQEGGGTLQETQYF
- | TRBJ1-5 | - | TRBV2 | TGTGCCAGCACTAGAATCACAGGCAGGAAAAATCAGCCCCAGCATTTT | CASTRITGRKNQPQHF
- | TRBJ2-7 | TRBD1 | TRBV4-2 | TGTGCCAGCAGCCCGGGACAGACCTACGAGCAGTACTTC | CASSPGQTYEQYF
- | TRBJ2-6 | TRBD1 | TRBV6-2/TRBV6-3 | TGTGCCAGCAGTTTGGACAGGGGGTGGTCTGGGGCCAACGTCCTGACTTTC | CASSLDRGWSGANVLTF
- | TRBJ2-1 | TRBD1 | TRBV11-3 | TGTGCCAGCAGCGTTCCGACAGGGTCAATTGAGCAGTTCTTC | CASSVPTGSIEQFF
- | TRBJ2-1 | - | TRBV3-1/TRBV3-2 | TGTGCCAGCAGCCAAGTCGGAGGCTCCTACAATGAGCAGTTCTTC | CASSQVGGSYNEQFF
- | TRBJ2-6 | - | TRBV4-2 | TGTGCCAGCAGCCACTTGACAGTTCCGGGGGCCAACGTCCTGACTTTC | CASSHLTVPGANVLTF
- | TRBJ2-1 | TRBD2 | TRBV11-3 | TGTGCCAGCAGCGCCGGGACTAGCGGGAGTTGGGACAATGAGCAGTTCTTC | CASSAGTSGSWDNEQFF
- | TRBJ1-1 | TRBD1 | TRBV10-2 | TGCGCAGGGGGCGGGGCCATGAACACTGAAGCTTTCTTT | CAGGGAMNTEAFF
- | TRBJ2-2 | TRBD2 | TRBV7-7 | TGTGCTAGCAGCTCGGCTAGCGGGACAAACACCGGGGAGCTGTTTTTT | CASSSASGTNTGELFF
- | TRBJ2-4 | TRBD1 | TRBV5-5 | TGTGCCAGCAGCTTGTTTTGGGACAGCAGGGACATTCAGTACTTC | CASSLFWDSRDIQYF
- | TRBJ1-4 | - | TRBV25-1 | TGTGCCAGCAGTGCACCGGACAGACTCGCAACTAATGAAAAACTGTTTTTT | CASSAPDRLATNEKLFF
- | TRBJ1-4 | - | TRBV4-2 | TGTGCCAGCAGCCAAGTGGGAGGAGATGAAAAACTGTTTTTT | CASSQVGGDEKLFF
once | TRBJ2-5 | TRBD1 | TRBV15 | TGTGCCACCAGCACCTGGACAGGCCCCAGGGAGACCCAGTACTTC | CATSTWTGPRETQYF